This T cell receptor (beta chain) was sequenced during a study of T cell responses to AZD1222 COVID-19 vaccine. General study points: Along spike, vaccine-associated CD4 TCRs were found throughout, with dominance at 160-218 and 743-854.

Comments on this clone: What it recognizes is unknown.

The V segment lost 6 bases and the J segment 5 bases; nucleotides outside the gene matches: 6. The germline CDR1 and CDR2 sequences are LNHDA and SQIVND (reference sequence). This CDR3 is built from 13 residues. The table came from immunoSEQ multiplex PCR; TCRdb's copy has only in-frame clones and leaves some out. The sample includes about 55,000 clones, roughly 83% of them seen just once. Sequences were derived from peripheral blood, sampled on day 0 of AZD1222 vaccination. The genes are TRBV19 and TRBJ2-7; 8 nucleotides agree with TRBD2. The source is an adult in good health. The CDR3 here is CASSKTSEDEQYF. The CDR3 nucleotides are TGTGCCAGTAGCAAGACTAGCGAGGACGAGCAGTACTTC.